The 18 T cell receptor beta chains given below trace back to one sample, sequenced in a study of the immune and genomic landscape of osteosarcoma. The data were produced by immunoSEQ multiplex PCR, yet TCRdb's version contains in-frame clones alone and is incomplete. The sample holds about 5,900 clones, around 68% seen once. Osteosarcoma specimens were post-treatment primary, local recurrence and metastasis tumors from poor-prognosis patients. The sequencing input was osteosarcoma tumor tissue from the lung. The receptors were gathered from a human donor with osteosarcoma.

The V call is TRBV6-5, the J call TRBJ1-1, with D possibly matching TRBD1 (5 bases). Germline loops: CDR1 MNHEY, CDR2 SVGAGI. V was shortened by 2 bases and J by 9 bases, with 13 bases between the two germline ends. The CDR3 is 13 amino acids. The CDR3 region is CASSYASGNQAFF. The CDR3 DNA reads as TGTGCCAGCAGTTACGCTTCAGGGAATCAAGCTTTCTTT.

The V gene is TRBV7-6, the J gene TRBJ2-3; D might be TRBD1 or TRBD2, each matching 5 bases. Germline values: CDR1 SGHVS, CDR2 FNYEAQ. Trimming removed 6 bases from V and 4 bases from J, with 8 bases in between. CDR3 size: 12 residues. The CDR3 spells CASRGTSDTQYF. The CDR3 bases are TGTGCCAGCAGGGGGACGTCAGATACGCAGTATTTT. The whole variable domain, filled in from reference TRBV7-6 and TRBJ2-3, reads GAGVSQSPRYKVTKRGQDVALRCDPISGHVSLYWYRQALGQGPEFLTYFNYEAQQDKSGLPNDRFSAERPEGSISTLTIQRTEQRDSAMYRCASRGTSDTQYFGPGTRLTVL.

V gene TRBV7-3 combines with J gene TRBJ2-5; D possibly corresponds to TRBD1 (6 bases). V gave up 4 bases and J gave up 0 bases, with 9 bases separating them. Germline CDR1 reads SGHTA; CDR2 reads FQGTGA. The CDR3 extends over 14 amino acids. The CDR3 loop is CASSSGHNQETQYF. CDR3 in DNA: TGTGCCAGCAGCTCGGGACATAACCAAGAGACCCAGTACTTC.

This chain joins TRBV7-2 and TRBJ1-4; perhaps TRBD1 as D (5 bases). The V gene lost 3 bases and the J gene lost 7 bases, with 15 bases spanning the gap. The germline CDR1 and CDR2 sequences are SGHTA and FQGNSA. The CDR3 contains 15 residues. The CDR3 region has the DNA TGTGCCAGCAGCTTTCAGGGCGGAGGAAGTGAAAAACTGTTTTTT. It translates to CASSFQGGGSEKLFF.

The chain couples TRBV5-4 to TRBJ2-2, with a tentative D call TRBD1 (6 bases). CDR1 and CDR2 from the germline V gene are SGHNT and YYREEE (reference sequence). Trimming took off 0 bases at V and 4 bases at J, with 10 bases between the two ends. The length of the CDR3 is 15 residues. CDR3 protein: CASSLVDSFTGELFF. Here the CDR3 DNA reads TGTGCCAGCAGCTTGGTGGACAGTTTCACCGGGGAGCTGTTTTTT.

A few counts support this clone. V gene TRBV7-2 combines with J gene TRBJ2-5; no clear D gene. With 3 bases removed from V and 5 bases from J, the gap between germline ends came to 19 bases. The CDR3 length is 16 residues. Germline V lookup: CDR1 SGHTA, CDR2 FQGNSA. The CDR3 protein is CASSLSSTTSRETQYF. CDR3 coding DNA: TGTGCCAGCAGCTTGAGCAGCACTACATCGAGGGAGACCCAGTACTTC.

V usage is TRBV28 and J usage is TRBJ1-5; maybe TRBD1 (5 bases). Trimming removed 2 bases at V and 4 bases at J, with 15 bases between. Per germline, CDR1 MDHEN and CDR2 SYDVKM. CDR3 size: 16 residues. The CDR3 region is CASSLTDRLANQPQHF. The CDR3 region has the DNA TGTGCCAGCAGTTTAACCGACAGACTAGCAAATCAGCCCCAGCATTTT. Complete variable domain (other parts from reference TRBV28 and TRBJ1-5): DVKVTQSSRYLVKRTGEKVFLECVQDMDHENMFWYRQDPGLGLRLIYFSYDVKMKEKGDIPEGYSVSREKKERFSLILESASTNQTSMYLCASSLTDRLANQPQHFGDGTRLSIL.

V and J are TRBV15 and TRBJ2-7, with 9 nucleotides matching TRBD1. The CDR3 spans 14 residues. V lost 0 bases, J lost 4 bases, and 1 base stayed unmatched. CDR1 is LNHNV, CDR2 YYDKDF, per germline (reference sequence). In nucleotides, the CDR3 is TGTGCCACCAGCAGAGAGGGACAGGGTTACGAGCAGTACTTC. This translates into CATSREGQGYEQYF. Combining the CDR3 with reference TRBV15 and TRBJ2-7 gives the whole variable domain DAMVIQNPRYQVTQFGKPVTLSCSQTLNHNVMYWYQQKSSQAPKLLFHYYDKDFNNEADTPDNFQSRRPNTSFCFLDIRSPGLGDTAMYLCATSREGQGYEQYFGPGTRLTVT.

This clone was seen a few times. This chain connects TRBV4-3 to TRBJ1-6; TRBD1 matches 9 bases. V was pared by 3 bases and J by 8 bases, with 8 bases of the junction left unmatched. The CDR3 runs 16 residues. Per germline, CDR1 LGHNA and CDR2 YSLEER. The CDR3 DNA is TGCGCCAGCAGCCAGCCGGCCGGGACAGGGCATTCACCCCTCCACTTT. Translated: CASSQPAGTGHSPLHF.

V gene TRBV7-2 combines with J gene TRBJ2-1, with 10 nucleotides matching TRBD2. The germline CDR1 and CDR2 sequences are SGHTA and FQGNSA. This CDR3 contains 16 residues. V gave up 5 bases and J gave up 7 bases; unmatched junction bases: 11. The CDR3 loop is CASSPDSSGRGNEQFF. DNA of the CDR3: TGTGCCAGCAGCCCAGACTCTAGCGGGAGAGGTAATGAGCAGTTCTTC.

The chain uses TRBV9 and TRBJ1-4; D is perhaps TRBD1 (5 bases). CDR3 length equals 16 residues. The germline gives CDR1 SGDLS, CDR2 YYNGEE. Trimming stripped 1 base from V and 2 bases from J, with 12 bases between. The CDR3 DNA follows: TGTGCCAGCAGCGTACAGGGACTTGGGACTAATGAAAAACTGTTTTTT. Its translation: CASSVQGLGTNEKLFF. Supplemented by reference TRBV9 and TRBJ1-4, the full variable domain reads DSGVTQTPKHLITATGQRVTLRCSPRSGDLSVYWYQQSLDQGLQFLIQYYNGEERAKGNILERFSAQQFPDLHSELNLSSLELGDSALYFCASSVQGLGTNEKLFFGSGTQLSVL.

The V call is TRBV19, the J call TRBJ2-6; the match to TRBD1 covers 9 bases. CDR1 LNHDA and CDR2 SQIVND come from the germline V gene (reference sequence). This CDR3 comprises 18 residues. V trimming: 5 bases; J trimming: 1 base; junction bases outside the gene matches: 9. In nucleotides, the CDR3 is TGTGCCAGTAGTCCCGCGGGACAGGGATTGTCTGGGGCCAACGTCCTGACTTTC. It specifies CASSPAGQGLSGANVLTF.

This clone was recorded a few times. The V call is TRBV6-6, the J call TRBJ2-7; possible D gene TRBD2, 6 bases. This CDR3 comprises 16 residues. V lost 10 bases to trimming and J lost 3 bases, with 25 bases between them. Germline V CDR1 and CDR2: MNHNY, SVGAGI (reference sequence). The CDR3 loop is CATQLLVAGMSYEQYF. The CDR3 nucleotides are TGTGCCACCCAGTTATTAGTTGCGGGAATGAGCTACGAGCAGTACTTC.

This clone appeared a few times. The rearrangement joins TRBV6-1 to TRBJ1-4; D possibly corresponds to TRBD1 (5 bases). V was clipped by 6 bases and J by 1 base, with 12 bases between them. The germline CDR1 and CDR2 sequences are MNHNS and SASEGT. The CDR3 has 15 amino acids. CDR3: CASSREGGTNEKLFF. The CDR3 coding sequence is TGTGCCAGCAGCAGGGAGGGAGGAACTAATGAAAAACTGTTTTTT.

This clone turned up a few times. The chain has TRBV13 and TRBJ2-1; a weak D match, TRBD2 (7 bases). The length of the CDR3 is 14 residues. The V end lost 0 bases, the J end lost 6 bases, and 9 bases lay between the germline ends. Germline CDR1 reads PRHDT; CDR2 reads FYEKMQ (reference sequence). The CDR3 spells CASSLGGGGNEQFF. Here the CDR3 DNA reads TGTGCCAGCAGCTTAGGGGGAGGGGGCAATGAGCAGTTCTTC. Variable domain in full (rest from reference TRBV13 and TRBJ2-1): AAGVIQSPRHLIKEKRETATLKCYPIPRHDTVYWYQQGPGQDPQFLISFYEKMQSDKGSIPDRFSAQQFSDYHSELNMSSLELGDSALYFCASSLGGGGNEQFFGPGTRLTVL.

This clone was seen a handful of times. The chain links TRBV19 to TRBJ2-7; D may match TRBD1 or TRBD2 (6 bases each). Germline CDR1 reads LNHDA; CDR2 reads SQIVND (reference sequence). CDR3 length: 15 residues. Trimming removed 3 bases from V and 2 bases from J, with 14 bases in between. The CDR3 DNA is TGTGCCAGTAGTATTAACCTCGGGGGCGCCTACGAGCAGTACTTC. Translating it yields CASSINLGGAYEQYF. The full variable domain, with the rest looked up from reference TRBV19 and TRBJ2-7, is DGGITQSPKYLFRKEGQNVTLSCEQNLNHDAMYWYRQDPGQGLRLIYYSQIVNDFQKGDIAEGYSVSREKKESFPLTVTSAQKNPTAFYLCASSINLGGAYEQYFGPGTRLTVT.

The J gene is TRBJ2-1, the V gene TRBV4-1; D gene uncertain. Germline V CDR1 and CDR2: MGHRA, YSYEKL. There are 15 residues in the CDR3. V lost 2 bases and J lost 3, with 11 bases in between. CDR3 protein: CASSQSRVDYNEQFF. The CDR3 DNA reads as TGCGCCAGCAGCCAAAGCCGGGTAGACTACAATGAGCAGTTCTTC.

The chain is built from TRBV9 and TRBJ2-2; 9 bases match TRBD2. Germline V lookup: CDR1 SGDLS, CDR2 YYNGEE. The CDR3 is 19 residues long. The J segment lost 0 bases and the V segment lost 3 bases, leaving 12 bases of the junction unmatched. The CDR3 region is CASSAYSGTSLSNTGELFF. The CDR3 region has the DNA TGTGCCAGCAGCGCGTACTCCGGGACTAGCTTGTCGAACACCGGGGAGCTGTTTTTT.